What follows are 2 T cell receptor beta chains derived from one specimen sequenced in a study of T-cell reconstitution after alpha-beta-depleted transplantation in children. Unique molecular identifiers were incorporated into the prepared TCRbeta library. Using its own MiXCR run on the PCR reads, TCRdb lists one record per CDR3 protein. This sample has some 550,000 distinct CDR3 sequences; 15% to 20% occur once, and the top ten carry 3% to 4%. The material was PBMCs from the stem cell graft donor, obtained from the stem cell graft. Receptor source: a human donor who donated a stem cell graft to a child with acute lymphoblastic leukemia.

The chain links TRBV5-1 to TRBJ2-7; D may be TRBD2 (5 bases). Germline V lookup: CDR1 SGHRS, CDR2 YFSETQ. This CDR3 spans 15 amino acids. The V gene lost 4 bases and the J gene lost 0 bases, with 14 bases spanning the gap. CDR3: CASSDSDYHSYEQYF. The CDR3 DNA reads as TGCGCCAGCAGCGACTCCGACTACCACTCCTACGAGCAGTACTTC.

This clonotype was counted only a few times. V usage is TRBV4-1 and J usage is TRBJ2-2; possibly TRBD1 for D (6 bases). The CDR3 contains 17 residues. The V and J ends lost 0 bases and 7 bases respectively, with 18 bases between them. The germline CDR1 and CDR2 sequences are MGHRA and YSYEKL. This chain's CDR3 is CASSQDQGRPINGELFF. CDR3 sequence (DNA): TGCGCCAGCAGCCAAGATCAGGGGCGGCCGATTAACGGGGAGCTGTTTTTT.